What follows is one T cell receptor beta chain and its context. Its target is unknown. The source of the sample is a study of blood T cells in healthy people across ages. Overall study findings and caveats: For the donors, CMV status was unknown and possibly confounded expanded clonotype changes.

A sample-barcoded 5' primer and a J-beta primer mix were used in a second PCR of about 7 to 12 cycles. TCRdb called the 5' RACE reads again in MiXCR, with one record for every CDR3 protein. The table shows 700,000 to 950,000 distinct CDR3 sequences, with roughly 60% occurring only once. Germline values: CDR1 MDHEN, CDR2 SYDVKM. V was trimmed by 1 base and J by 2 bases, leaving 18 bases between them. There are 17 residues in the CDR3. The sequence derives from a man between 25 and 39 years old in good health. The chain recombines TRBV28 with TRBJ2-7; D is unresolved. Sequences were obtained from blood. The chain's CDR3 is CASSLLPPVARTYEQYF. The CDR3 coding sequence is TGTGCCAGCAGTTTATTACCCCCAGTCGCGAGGACCTACGAGCAGTACTTC.